The subject of this entry is one T cell receptor beta chain. The entry originates in a study of blood T cell repertoires in COVID-19. For the study at large: The cDNA or gDNA used as material had been derived from T cells, B-cell-depleted T cells, or PBMCs.

In the original processing: Nucleated cell counts were estimated from reference gene primer amplification. Assay: immunoSEQ multiplex PCR; the TCRdb copy retains only in-frame clones and omits some. V and J calls and clone size come straight from that table; D and trimming were deduced from the DNA. The sample lists approximately 220,000 clones, 90% occurring once. Trimming left V 0 bases short and J 7 bases short, with 13 bases between. This CDR3 is built from 14 residues. The germline V gene has CDR1 GTSNPN and CDR2 SVGIG (reference sequence). The clonotype comes from a man aged 25-45 years who had been exposed to COVID-19. The sample comprised PBMCs or T cells enriched from blood (not recorded which). The chain uses TRBV30 and TRBJ1-3; TRBD1 might be the D (5 bases). DNA of the CDR3: TGTGCCTGGAGTGTAGGACACCGTTTGAACACCATATATTTT. Amino acid sequence: CAWSVGHRLNTIYF.